The 13 T cell receptor beta chains below come from one sample, sequenced in a study of control samples from healthy donors and cancer patients. The protocol was immunoSEQ multiplex PCR, while the TCRdb copy is restricted to in-frame clones and leaves out a portion. The table records 88,000 or so clones, around 94% of them present only once. The sample was blood. Every receptor here comes from a woman under 30 in good health.

The gene calls are TRBV6-7 and TRBJ1-2; the match to TRBD1 covers 9 bases. TRBV6-7 is placed among ORFs of uncertain function. Trimming cost V 6 bases and J 7 bases; bases outside gene matches: 6. The CDR3 length is 13 residues. The CDR3 nucleotides are TGTGCCAGCAGCCCTACAGGGGGCATTGGCTACACCTTC. It is translated as CASSPTGGIGYTF.

The rearrangement uses TRBV7-8 and TRBJ2-7, with 7 positions matching TRBD1. Looked up from germline, CDR1 is SGHVS and CDR2 is FQNEAQ. The V and J ends lost 6 bases and 3 bases, in that order; junction bases with no gene match: 14. This CDR3 spans 16 amino acids. The DNA for the CDR3 is TGTGCCAGCAGTCCAGCCCGTTTAGGGGGCTTCTACGAGCAGTACTTC. Its translation: CASSPARLGGFYEQYF.

This chain uses TRBV3-1 (or the pseudogene TRBV3-2) with TRBJ2-1; 15 bases are shared with TRBD2. Per germline, CDR1 LGHDT and CDR2 YNNKEL (reference sequence). The CDR3 runs to 16 residues. V was clipped by 7 bases and J by 14 bases; unmatched bases: 15. CDR3 loop: CASTPTRTSGRASKFF. In DNA form, the CDR3 reads TGTGCCAGCACACCAACTCGGACTAGCGGGAGGGCCTCGAAGTTCTTC.

The J gene is TRBJ2-3, the V gene TRBV4-3; 9 nucleotides match TRBD2. The V and J ends lost 0 bases and 4 bases, in that order; junction bases with no gene match: 11. Germline assignment: CDR1 LGHNA and CDR2 YSLEER. This CDR3 contains 18 residues. The CDR3 nucleotides read TGCGCCAGCAGCCAAGATTATCCAGCTAGCGGGAACCCAGATACGCAGTATTTT. This encodes CASSQDYPASGNPDTQYF.

The DNA for the CDR3 is TGTGCTAGTGGTTTGAGTGGCAGGGCCACCTCTGGAAACACCATATATTTT. Amino acids: CASGLSGRATSGNTIYF. The chain recombines TRBV12-5 with TRBJ1-3, with a weak D call TRBD1 (5 bases). The CDR3 runs to 17 residues. V lost 2 bases and J lost 0, with 14 bases in between. Germline V gives CDR1 LGHNT, CDR2 FRNRAP.

The chain is built from TRBV7-8 and TRBJ2-1; D unclear. Deletions cut 6 bases from V and 0 bases from J, with 6 bases between. The CDR3 totals 13 residues. The germline V gene has CDR1 SGHVS and CDR2 FQNEAQ. CDR3 in DNA: TGTGCCAGCAGTCAGAGCTCCTACAATGAGCAGTTCTTC. Encoded protein: CASSQSSYNEQFF.

This clone is a singleton in its sample. J is TRBJ2-3 and V is TRBV5-1, with D perhaps matching TRBD1 or TRBD2 (6 bases each). Germline V gene sequence: CDR1 SGHRS, CDR2 YFSETQ. V was trimmed by 0 bases and J by 4 bases, leaving 15 bases between them. The CDR3 loop spans 16 amino acids. CDR3 residues: CASSLAKGDSADTQYF. The CDR3 coding sequence is TGCGCCAGCAGCTTGGCGAAGGGGGACTCGGCAGATACGCAGTATTTT.

The chain couples TRBV6-4 to TRBJ2-3; D gene ambiguous. Germline V gene sequence: CDR1 MRHNA, CDR2 SNTAGT. The CDR3 has 13 amino acids. Trimming removed 3 bases from V and 0 bases from J, with 4 bases in between. The CDR3 loop is CASSEDSTDTQYF. The CDR3, as DNA: TGTGCCAGCAGTGAAGATAGCACAGATACGCAGTATTTT.

This clone was counted once. The rearrangement links TRBV15 to TRBJ2-4; a weak D match, TRBD2 (7 bases). Trimming removed 1 base at V and 0 bases at J, with 16 bases between. This CDR3 has 18 residues. Germline V gene lookup returns CDR1 LNHNV and CDR2 YYDKDF (reference sequence). In DNA form, the CDR3 reads TGTGCCACCAGCAGAGTGGGAGGCGGGGGCCTAGCCAAAAACATTCAGTACTTC. Protein sequence: CATSRVGGGGLAKNIQYF.

The chain carries TRBV5-1 and TRBJ2-6, with D tentatively TRBD1 (6 bases). V lost 4 bases and J lost 0, with 11 bases in between. CDR1 and CDR2 from the germline V gene are SGHRS and YFSETQ. This CDR3 is 16 amino acids long. CDR3 DNA sequence: TGCGCCAGCAGCCAGGGGCAGTTCTCTGGGGCCAACGTCCTGACTTTC. It specifies CASSQGQFSGANVLTF.

Worth noting for this clone: The same CDR3 is also encoded by other DNA sequences in this sample. This rearrangement joins TRBV6-4 to TRBJ2-2; perhaps TRBD2 as D (6 bases). This CDR3 comprises 14 residues. The V and J ends lost 2 bases and 2 bases respectively, with 6 bases between them. Germline V gene lookup returns CDR1 MRHNA and CDR2 SNTAGT. CDR3: CASSDGTNTGELFF. The CDR3 nucleotides read TGTGCCAGCAGTGACGGGACTAACACCGGGGAGCTGTTTTTT.

The chain uses TRBV11-2 and TRBJ2-3; D gene uncertain. Germline loops: CDR1 SGHAT, CDR2 FQNNGV. Trimming took off 4 bases at V and 9 bases at J, with 8 bases between the two ends. The CDR3 covers 11 residues. The CDR3 DNA is TGTGCCAGCAGCTCCGGTGGCACGCAGTATTTT. The encoded protein is CASSSGGTQYF.

This chain joins TRBV10-2 and TRBJ2-1; D possibly corresponds to TRBD2 (8 bases). Trimming cost V 3 bases and J 7 bases, with 22 bases left between them. CDR1 WSHSY and CDR2 SAAADI come from the germline V gene. The CDR3 consists of 17 residues. CDR3 sequence (DNA): TGCGCCAGCAGTGATGAGGGGGCCCAGCGGGGGATAAATGAGCAGTTCTTC. Translating gives CASSDEGAQRGINEQFF.